The 5 T cell receptor beta chains in this list originate from one sample, sequenced in a study of shared clonotypes between healthy human individuals. This table comes from immunoSEQ multiplex PCR, and its TCRdb copy is limited to in-frame clones, with some not included. The table lists about 870,000 clones, 92% of them singletons. It was CD45RO-negative cells, positively selected for CCR7, that made up naive CD8 cells, with terminally differentiated effector memory CD45RA+ cells excluded. Specimen: naive CD8+ T cells sorted from blood. These receptors were collected from a man younger than 40 in good health.

The CDR3 DNA is TGCGCCAGCAGCCAAGATCCCCAAGGTATCGAGCAGTACTTC. Protein: CASSQDPQGIEQYF. J is TRBJ2-7 and V is TRBV4-1; D gene ambiguous. Trimming pared 0 bases from V and 6 bases from J, leaving 12 bases between. Germline V gene lookup returns CDR1 MGHRA and CDR2 YSYEKL. The CDR3 consists of 14 residues.

V usage is TRBV7-9 and J usage is TRBJ1-4; unclear D gene. Per the germline V gene, CDR1 is SEHNR and CDR2 is FQNEAQ (reference sequence). There are 16 residues in the CDR3. With 5 bases removed from V and 8 bases from J, the gap between germline ends came to 21 bases. As DNA, the CDR3 is TGTGCCAGCAGCGACCGTGGACGACCCATCGGGGAAAAACTGTTTTTT. Its translation: CASSDRGRPIGEKLFF.

This clone was picked up one time. The rearrangement links TRBV7-6 to TRBJ2-1; D is unresolved. The CDR3 runs 15 residues. CDR1 is SGHVS and CDR2 is FNYEAQ in the germline V gene. Trimming shortened V by 8 bases and J by 0 bases, and 14 bases separated the two germline ends. CDR3 coding DNA: TGTGCCAGCCAATTCGAGTCGAGCTCCTACAATGAGCAGTTCTTC. It translates to CASQFESSSYNEQFF.

The chain uses TRBV4-3 and TRBJ2-3; D ambiguous. Trimming shortened V by 0 bases and J by 7 bases, and 8 bases separated the two germline ends. This CDR3 is 13 amino acids long. CDR1 is LGHNA, CDR2 YSLEER, per germline. For the CDR3, the DNA is TGCGCCAGCAGCCAAGATTCCTTTTATACGCAGTATTTT. The encoded protein is CASSQDSFYTQYF.

This clone was seen only once. The V call is TRBV7-9, the J call TRBJ1-2; D is unclear. Trimming took off 1 base at V and 8 bases at J, with 8 bases between the two ends. The CDR3 has 12 amino acids. Germline V gene sequence: CDR1 SEHNR, CDR2 FQNEAQ (reference sequence). The CDR3: CASSLEAMGYTF. The DNA for the CDR3 is TGTGCCAGCAGCTTAGAAGCTATGGGCTACACCTTC.